This TCR beta chain was sequenced for a study of metastatic and nonmetastatic thyroid tumors. At the level of the study: It was across blood and tumor or nodule tissue from malignant and benign thyroid patients that repertoires were compared.

Notes on the study in general: For both blood and tumor, malignant thyroid tumors reportedly showed significantly higher TCR beta diversity than benign nodules did.

Nobody among the patients had been given any treatment before thyroid surgery. In the source study's methods: The study built a papillary thyroid cancer distant-metastasis classifier from CDR3 differences across clinicopathological groups. TCRdb re-analyzed the PCR reads using MiXCR. The V and J calls reflect TCRdb's pipeline rather than the authors' work. The sample consists of almost 5,500 clones, 30% to 35% of them appearing once. The sample holds a few counts of this clone. Its matching antigen is unknown. CDR1 SGHRS and CDR2 YFSETQ come from the germline V gene. V shed 0 bases and J 13 bases; nucleotides not matched to a gene: 4. The CDR3 contains 13 residues.

Material: adjacent normal tissue. The V call is TRBV5-1, the J call TRBJ1-6; 7 bases are shared with TRBD1. The TCR sequence derives from a female donor with papillary thyroid cancer or a benign thyroid nodule (not recorded which). Some clones in this sample may be carry-over from other donors' samples. For the CDR3, the DNA is TGCGCCAGCAGCTTGGCCAAGGGGGCCCCCCTCCACTTT. Encoded protein: CASSLAKGAPLHF.